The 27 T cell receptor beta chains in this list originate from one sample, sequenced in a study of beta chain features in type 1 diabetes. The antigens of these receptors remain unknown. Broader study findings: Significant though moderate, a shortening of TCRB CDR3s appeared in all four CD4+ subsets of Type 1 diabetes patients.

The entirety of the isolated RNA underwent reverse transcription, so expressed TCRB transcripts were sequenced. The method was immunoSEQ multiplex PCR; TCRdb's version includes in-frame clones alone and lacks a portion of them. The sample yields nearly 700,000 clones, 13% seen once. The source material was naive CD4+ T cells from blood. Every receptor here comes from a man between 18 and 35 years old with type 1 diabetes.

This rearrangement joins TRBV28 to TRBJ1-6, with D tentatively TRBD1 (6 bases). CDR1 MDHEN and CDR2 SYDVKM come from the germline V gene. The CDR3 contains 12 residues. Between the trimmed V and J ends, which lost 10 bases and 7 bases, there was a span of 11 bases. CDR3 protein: CATRDRNSPLHF. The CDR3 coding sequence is TGTGCCACCCGAGACAGGAATTCACCCCTCCACTTT.

This chain's CDR3 is CASSSQGTNTEAFF. The CDR3 region has the DNA TGTGCCAGCAGCTCACAGGGGACGAACACTGAAGCTTTCTTT. This chain joins TRBV2 and TRBJ1-1; 7 nucleotides align to TRBD1. The V segment lost 6 bases and the J segment 1 base; nucleotides outside the gene matches: 5. CDR1 is SNHLY, CDR2 FYNNEI, per germline. The CDR3 length is 14 residues.

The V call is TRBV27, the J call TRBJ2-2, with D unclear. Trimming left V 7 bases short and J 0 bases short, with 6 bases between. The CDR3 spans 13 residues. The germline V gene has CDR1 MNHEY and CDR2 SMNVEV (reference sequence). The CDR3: CASTTTNTGELFF. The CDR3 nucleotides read TGTGCCAGCACCACAACGAACACCGGGGAGCTGTTTTTT.

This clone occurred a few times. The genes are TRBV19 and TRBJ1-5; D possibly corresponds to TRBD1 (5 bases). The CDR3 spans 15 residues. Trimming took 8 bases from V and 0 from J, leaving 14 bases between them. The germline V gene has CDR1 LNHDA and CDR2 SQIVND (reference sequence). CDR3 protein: CASESSGHSNQPQHF. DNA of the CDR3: TGTGCCAGTGAAAGCTCAGGGCATAGCAATCAGCCCCAGCATTTT.

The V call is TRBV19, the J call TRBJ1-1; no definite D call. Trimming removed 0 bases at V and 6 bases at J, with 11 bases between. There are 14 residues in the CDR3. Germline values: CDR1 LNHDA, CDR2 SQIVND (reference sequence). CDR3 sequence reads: CASSIDGLASEAFF. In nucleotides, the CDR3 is TGTGCCAGTAGTATAGATGGTTTGGCCTCTGAAGCTTTCTTT.

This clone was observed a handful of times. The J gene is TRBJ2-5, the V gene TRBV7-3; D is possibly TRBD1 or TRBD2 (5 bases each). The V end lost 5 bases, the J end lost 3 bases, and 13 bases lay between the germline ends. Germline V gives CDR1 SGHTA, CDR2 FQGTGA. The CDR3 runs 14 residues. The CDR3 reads CASSINGAEETQYF. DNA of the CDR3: TGTGCCAGCAGCATAAACGGGGCGGAAGAGACCCAGTACTTC.

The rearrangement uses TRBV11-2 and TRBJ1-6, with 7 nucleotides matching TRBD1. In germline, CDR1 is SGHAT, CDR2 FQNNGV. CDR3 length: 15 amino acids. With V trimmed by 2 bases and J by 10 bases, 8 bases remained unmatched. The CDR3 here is CASSLNEGAKSPLHF. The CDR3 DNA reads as TGTGCCAGCAGCTTAAACGAGGGGGCGAAGTCACCCCTCCACTTT.

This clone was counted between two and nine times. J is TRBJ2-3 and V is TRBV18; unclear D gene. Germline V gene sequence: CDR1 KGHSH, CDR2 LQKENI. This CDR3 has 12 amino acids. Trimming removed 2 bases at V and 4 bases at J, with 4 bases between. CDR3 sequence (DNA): TGTGCCAGCTCACCAGTCGCAGATACGCAGTATTTT. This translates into CASSPVADTQYF. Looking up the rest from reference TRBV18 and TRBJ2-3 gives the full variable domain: NAGVMQNPRHLVRRRGQEARLRCSPMKGHSHVYWYRQLPEEGLKFMVYLQKENIIDESGMPKERFSAEFPKEGPSILRIQQVVRGDSAAYFCASSPVADTQYFGPGTRLTVL.

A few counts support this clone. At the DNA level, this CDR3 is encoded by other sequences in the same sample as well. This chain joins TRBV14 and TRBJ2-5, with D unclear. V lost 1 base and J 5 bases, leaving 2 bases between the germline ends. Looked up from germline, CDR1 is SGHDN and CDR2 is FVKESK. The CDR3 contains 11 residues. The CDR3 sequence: CASSQVETQYF. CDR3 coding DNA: TGTGCCAGCAGCCAAGTGGAGACCCAGTACTTC.

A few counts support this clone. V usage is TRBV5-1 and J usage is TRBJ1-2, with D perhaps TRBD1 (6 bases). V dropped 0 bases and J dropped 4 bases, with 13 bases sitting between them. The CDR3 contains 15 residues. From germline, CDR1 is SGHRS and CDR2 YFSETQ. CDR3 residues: CASSLGDTQGYGYTF. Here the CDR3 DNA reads TGCGCCAGCAGCTTGGGGGACACCCAGGGCTATGGCTACACCTTC.

The DNA of the CDR3 is TGCGCCAGCAGCCAACCCACACAAGATGCGTTCGGACGGAGGAAACCCTACGAGCAGTACTTC. Translated: CASSQPTQDAFGRRKPYEQYF. The rearrangement joins TRBV4-1 to TRBJ2-7; the D gene is possibly TRBD2 (5 bases). The CDR3 is made up of 21 amino acids. In germline, CDR1 is MGHRA, CDR2 YSYEKL. Trimming cost V 2 bases and J 2 bases, with 31 bases left between them.

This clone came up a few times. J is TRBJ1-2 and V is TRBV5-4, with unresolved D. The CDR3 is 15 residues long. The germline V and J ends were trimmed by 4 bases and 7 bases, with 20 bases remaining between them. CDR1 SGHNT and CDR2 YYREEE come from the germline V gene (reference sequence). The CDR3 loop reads CASSQEGSSRGGYTF. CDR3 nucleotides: TGTGCCAGCAGCCAAGAAGGTAGTTCGAGAGGTGGCTACACCTTC.

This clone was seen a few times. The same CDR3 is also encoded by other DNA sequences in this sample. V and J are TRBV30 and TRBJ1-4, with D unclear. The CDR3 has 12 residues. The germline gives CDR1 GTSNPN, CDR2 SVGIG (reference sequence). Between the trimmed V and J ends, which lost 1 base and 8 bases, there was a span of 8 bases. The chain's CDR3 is CAWSGRREKLFF. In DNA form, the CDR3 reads TGTGCCTGGAGTGGGCGAAGGGAAAAACTGTTTTTT. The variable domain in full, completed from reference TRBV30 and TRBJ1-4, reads SQTIHQWPATLVQPVGSPLSLECTVEGTSNPNLYWYRQAAGRGLQLLFYSVGIGQISSEVPQNLSASRPQDRQFILSSKKLLLSDSGFYLCAWSGRREKLFFGSGTQLSVL.

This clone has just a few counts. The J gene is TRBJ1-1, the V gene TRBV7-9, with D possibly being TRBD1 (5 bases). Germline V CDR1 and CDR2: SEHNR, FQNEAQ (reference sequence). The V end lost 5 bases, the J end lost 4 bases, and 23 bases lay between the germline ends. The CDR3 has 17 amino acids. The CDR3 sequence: CASSQPYVGGSTTEAFF. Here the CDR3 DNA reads TGTGCCAGCAGCCAACCCTATGTCGGGGGTTCGACCACTGAAGCTTTCTTT.

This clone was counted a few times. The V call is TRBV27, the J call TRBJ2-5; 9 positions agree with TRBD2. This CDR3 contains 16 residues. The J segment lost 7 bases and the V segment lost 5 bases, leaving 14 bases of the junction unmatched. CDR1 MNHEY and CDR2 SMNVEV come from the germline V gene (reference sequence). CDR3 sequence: CASSPTAGLARGTQYF. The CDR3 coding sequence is TGTGCCAGCAGTCCCACTGCGGGACTAGCCAGGGGGACCCAGTACTTC.

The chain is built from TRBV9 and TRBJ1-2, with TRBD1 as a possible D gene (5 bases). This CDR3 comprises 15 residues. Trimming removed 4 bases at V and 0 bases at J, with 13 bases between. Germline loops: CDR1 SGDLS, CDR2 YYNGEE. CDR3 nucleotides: TGTGCCAGCAGCTTAGTGGACACCCCTAACTATGGCTACACCTTC. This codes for CASSLVDTPNYGYTF.

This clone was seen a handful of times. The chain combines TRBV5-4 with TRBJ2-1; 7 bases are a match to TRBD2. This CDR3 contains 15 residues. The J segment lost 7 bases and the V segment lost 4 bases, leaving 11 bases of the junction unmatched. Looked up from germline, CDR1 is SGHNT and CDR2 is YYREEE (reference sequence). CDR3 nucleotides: TGTGCCAGCAGCGCTGGGGGGGAAGGGTTTAATGAGCAGTTCTTC. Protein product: CASSAGGEGFNEQFF.

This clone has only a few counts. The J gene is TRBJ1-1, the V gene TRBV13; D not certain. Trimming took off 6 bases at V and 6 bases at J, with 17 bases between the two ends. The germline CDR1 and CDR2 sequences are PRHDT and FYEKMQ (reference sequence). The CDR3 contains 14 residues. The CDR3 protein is CASRESPGLAEAFF. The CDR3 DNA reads TGTGCCAGCAGAGAATCCCCTGGGTTGGCTGAAGCTTTCTTT.

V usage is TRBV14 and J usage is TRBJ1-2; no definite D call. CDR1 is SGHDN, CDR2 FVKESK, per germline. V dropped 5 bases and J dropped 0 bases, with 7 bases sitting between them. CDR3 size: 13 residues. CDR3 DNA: TGTGCCAGCAGCGGCGGCACTAACTATGGCTACACCTTC. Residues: CASSGGTNYGYTF.

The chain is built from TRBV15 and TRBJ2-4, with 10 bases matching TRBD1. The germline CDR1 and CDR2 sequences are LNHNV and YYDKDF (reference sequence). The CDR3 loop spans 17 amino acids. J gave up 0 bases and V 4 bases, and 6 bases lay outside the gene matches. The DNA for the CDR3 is TGTGCCACCAGCACCTTGACAGGGGGCCAAGCCAAAAACATTCAGTACTTC. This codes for CATSTLTGGQAKNIQYF.

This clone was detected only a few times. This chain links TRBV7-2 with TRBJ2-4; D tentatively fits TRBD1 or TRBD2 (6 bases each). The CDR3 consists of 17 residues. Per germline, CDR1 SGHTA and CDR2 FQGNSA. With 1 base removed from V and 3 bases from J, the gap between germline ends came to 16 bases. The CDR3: CASSLVYGGEGKNIQYF. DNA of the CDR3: TGTGCCAGCAGCTTAGTTTACGGGGGCGAGGGCAAAAACATTCAGTACTTC. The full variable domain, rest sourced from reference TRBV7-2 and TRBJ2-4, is GAGVSQSPSNKVTEKGKDVELRCDPISGHTALYWYRQSLGQGLEFLIYFQGNSAPDKSGLPSDRFSAERTGGSVSTLTIQRTQQEDSAVYLCASSLVYGGEGKNIQYFGAGTRLSVL.

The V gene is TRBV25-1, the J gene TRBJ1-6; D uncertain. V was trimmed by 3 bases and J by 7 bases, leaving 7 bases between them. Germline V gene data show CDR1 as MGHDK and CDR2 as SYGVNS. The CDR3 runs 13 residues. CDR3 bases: TGTGCCAGCAGTGATCTCGACAATTCACCCCTCCACTTT. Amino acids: CASSDLDNSPLHF.

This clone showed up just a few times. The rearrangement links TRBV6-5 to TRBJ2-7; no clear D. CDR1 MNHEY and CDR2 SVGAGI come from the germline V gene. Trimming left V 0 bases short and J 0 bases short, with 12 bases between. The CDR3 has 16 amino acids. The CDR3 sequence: CASSYSGSWSSYEQYF. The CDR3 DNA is TGTGCCAGCAGTTACTCGGGCAGCTGGTCCTCCTACGAGCAGTACTTC.

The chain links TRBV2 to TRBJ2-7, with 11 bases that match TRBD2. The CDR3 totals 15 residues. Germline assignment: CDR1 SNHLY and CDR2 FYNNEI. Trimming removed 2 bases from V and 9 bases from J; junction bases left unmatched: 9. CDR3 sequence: CASSEQTSGDLGQYF. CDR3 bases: TGTGCCAGCAGTGAACAGACTAGCGGGGATTTGGGGCAGTACTTC.

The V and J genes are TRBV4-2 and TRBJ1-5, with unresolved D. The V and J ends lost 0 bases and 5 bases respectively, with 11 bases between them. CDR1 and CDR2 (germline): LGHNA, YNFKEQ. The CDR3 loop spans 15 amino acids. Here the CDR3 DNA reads TGTGCCAGCAGCCAAGAAGAGGGAAGGCATCAGCCCCAGCATTTT. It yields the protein CASSQEEGRHQPQHF.

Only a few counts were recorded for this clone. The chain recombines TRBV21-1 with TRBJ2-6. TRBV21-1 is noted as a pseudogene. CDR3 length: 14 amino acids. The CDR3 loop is CASSAEGGANVLTF. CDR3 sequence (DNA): TGTGCCAGCAGCGCAGAAGGGGGGGCCAACGTCCTGACTTTC.

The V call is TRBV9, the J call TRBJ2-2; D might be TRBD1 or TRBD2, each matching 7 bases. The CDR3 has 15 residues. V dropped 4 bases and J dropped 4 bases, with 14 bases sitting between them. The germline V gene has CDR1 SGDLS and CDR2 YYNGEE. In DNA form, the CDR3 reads TGTGCCAGCAGCACGACAGGGAGGGGCACCGGGGAGCTGTTTTTT. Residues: CASSTTGRGTGELFF.